This T cell receptor (beta chain) appears in the sequencing data of a study of beta chain features in type 1 diabetes. Study information: Researchers looked at approximately 100,000,000 sorted cells across all samples. Study conclusions and caveats: The influence of HLA type on TCRB rearrangement stayed undetermined. Naive, central memory and regulatory TCRB repertoires appeared more similar among patients than healthy donors.

cDNA synthesis used the whole RNA isolate, giving expressed TCRB sequences. Stem cell-like memory T cell samples averaged about 1 million reads. Assay: immunoSEQ multiplex PCR; the TCRdb copy retains only in-frame clones and omits some. Seen here are some 100,000 clones, under 40% observed once, and the top ten hold less than 0.08%. With V trimmed by 7 bases and J by 5 bases, 3 bases remained unmatched. The CDR3 loop spans 13 amino acids. Germline CDR1 MNHNS, CDR2 SASEGT. Concerning this clone itself: Antigen specificity is unknown.

V usage is TRBV6-1 and J usage is TRBJ2-1, with 9 bases that match TRBD2. The source material was stem cell memory CD4+ T cells from blood. The receptor was isolated from a woman younger than 30 in good health. The CDR3, as DNA: TGTGCCAGCAAGGCGGGAGGGCACAATGAGCAGTTCTTC. It translates to CASKAGGHNEQFF.